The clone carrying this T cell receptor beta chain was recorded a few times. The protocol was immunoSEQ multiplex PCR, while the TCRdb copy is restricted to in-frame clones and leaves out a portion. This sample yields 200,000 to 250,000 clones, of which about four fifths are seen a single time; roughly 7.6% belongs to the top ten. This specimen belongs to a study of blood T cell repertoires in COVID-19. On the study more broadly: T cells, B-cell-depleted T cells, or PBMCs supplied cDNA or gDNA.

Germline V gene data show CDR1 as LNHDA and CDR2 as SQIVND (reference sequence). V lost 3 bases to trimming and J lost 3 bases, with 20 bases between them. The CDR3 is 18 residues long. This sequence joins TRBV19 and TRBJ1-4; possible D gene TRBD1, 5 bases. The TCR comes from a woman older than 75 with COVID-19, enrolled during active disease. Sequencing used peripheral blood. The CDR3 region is CASSIIQAMRSSNEKLFF. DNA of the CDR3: TGTGCCAGTAGTATTATACAGGCGATGAGGTCGTCTAATGAAAAACTGTTTTTT.